The 20 T cell receptor beta chains reported below all come from one sample, sequenced in a study of T cells in Graves' hyperthyroidism and ophthalmopathy. RNA transcripts provided the source from which TCR beta CDR3 regions were amplified. The primer set for the first-round RT-PCR of the TCR CDR3 was HTBI. A single record per CDR3 protein comes from TCRdb applying MiXCR to the multiplex PCR reads. The sample contains some 500,000 distinct CDR3 sequences, 14% of which appear only once. The sample consisted of blood. These receptors originate from a woman between 18 and 30 years old with Graves' hyperthyroidism.

There are many counts of this clonotype. V gene TRBV2 combines with J gene TRBJ2-7; no reliable D call. The V gene lost 1 base and the J gene lost 5 bases, with 12 bases spanning the gap. The CDR3 runs 14 residues. The germline V gene encodes CDR1 SNHLY and CDR2 FYNNEI. CDR3 loop: CASSEDSGLDEQYF. The CDR3 nucleotides are TGTGCCAGCAGTGAAGATTCAGGCCTAGACGAGCAGTACTTC.

This clonotype was seen repeatedly, ten times or more. This chain uses TRBV6-1 with TRBJ1-2; 9 bases line up with TRBD1. This CDR3 has 15 residues. Trimming removed 5 bases from V and 4 bases from J; junction bases left unmatched: 8. Germline-derived CDR1 and CDR2 are MNHNS and SASEGT. CDR3 residues: CASSFGTGWPYGYTF. CDR3 sequence (DNA): TGTGCCAGCAGTTTCGGGACAGGGTGGCCCTATGGCTACACCTTC.

V is TRBV20-1 and J is TRBJ2-2; TRBD2 aligns across 7 bases. Per germline, CDR1 DFQATT and CDR2 SNEGSKA (reference sequence). Losses at the gene ends were 0 bases for V and 0 bases for J; bases not matched to a gene: 1. This CDR3 contains 15 residues. In DNA form, the CDR3 reads TGCAGTGCTAGAGATGGACTAGCGAACACCGGGGAGCTGTTTTTT. Its protein product is CSARDGLANTGELFF.

This clonotype was observed at least ten times. V and J are TRBV6-1 and TRBJ1-5, with a weak D call TRBD1 (5 bases). The CDR3 covers 17 residues. V was clipped by 3 bases and J by 4 bases, with 19 bases between them. Germline loops: CDR1 MNHNS, CDR2 SASEGT. The CDR3 DNA is TGTGCCAGCAGTGAGAAGGGGCCCCAAGCCCTTAATCAGCCCCAGCATTTT. Translating gives CASSEKGPQALNQPQHF.

This clonotype has ten or more counts. The chain joins TRBV27 to TRBJ1-1; D gene unclear. Germline lookup yields CDR1 MNHEY and CDR2 SMNVEV (reference sequence). V lost 5 bases, J lost 3 bases, and 13 bases lay in between. The length of the CDR3 is 14 residues. Written as DNA, the CDR3 is TGTGCCAGCAGTCCCGGAAGTTCTTACACTGAAGCTTTCTTT. The encoded protein is CASSPGSSYTEAFF.

Many counts were recorded for this clonotype. The gene calls are TRBV7-9 and TRBJ2-5; D not certain. Germline V gene lookup returns CDR1 SEHNR and CDR2 FQNEAQ (reference sequence). The ends were cut back, 2 bases at V and 2 bases at J, with 12 bases in the middle. The length of the CDR3 is 15 residues. CDR3: CASSLSPGVQETQYF. The CDR3 bases are TGTGCCAGCAGCTTAAGTCCGGGTGTGCAAGAGACCCAGTACTTC.

This clonotype was seen at least ten times. Here the CDR3 reads CASSREAGQPQHF. For the CDR3, the DNA is TGTGCCAGCAGTAGAGAAGCAGGTCAGCCCCAGCATTTT. The V call is TRBV27, the J call TRBJ1-5, with D uncertain. The CDR3 consists of 13 residues. Germline CDR1 reads MNHEY; CDR2 reads SMNVEV (reference sequence). With 5 bases removed from V and 6 bases from J, the gap between germline ends came to 11 bases.

This chain connects TRBV18 to TRBJ1-1; 8 bases agree with TRBD1. V dropped 4 bases and J dropped 1; count of bases not matched to a gene: 11. CDR3 length equals 17 residues. The germline gives CDR1 KGHSH, CDR2 LQKENI. CDR3 protein: CASSQRNQGAENTEAFF. CDR3 DNA: TGTGCCAGCTCACAAAGGAACCAGGGGGCAGAGAACACTGAAGCTTTCTTT.

The chain recombines TRBV30 with TRBJ1-2; D gene unclear. This CDR3 is 11 amino acids long. CDR1 is GTSNPN, CDR2 SVGIG, per germline (reference sequence). Trimming shortened V by 3 bases and J by 4 bases, and 6 bases separated the two germline ends. This CDR3 reads CAWSPLYGYTF. The CDR3 DNA follows: TGTGCCTGGAGCCCCCTCTATGGCTACACCTTC.

This clonotype occurred many times. The V gene is TRBV3-1, the J gene TRBJ2-1; 11 bases align to TRBD2. Looked up from germline, CDR1 is LGHDT and CDR2 is YNNKEL (reference sequence). The CDR3 contains 16 residues. Trimming cost V 1 base and J 7 bases; bases outside gene matches: 6. CDR3 in DNA: TGTGCCAGCAGCCAAGCCTGGACTAGCGGGTATAATGAGCAGTTCTTC. As protein: CASSQAWTSGYNEQFF.

This clonotype was seen only a few times. This chain uses TRBV11-3 with TRBJ2-5; perhaps TRBD2 as D (6 bases). The germline V gene encodes CDR1 SGHNT and CDR2 YENEEA. Trimming removed 3 bases from V and 5 bases from J, with 16 bases in between. This CDR3 has 15 residues. CDR3 in DNA: TGTGCCAGCAGCTTCGATTCTGGGGGGACGGAGACCCAGTACTTC. This gives the protein CASSFDSGGTETQYF.

The J gene is TRBJ1-1, the V gene TRBV7-2; the D gene is possibly TRBD1 (6 bases). The germline V gene has CDR1 SGHTA and CDR2 FQGNSA. The V gene lost 7 bases and the J gene lost 2 bases, with 14 bases spanning the gap. The CDR3 has 14 residues. CDR3 nucleotides: TGTGCCAGCACCCTAGGGGGAGGAAACACTGAAGCTTTCTTT. It is translated as CASTLGGGNTEAFF.

This clonotype was seen ten or more times. The chain couples TRBV7-3 to TRBJ1-1; 7 nucleotides agree with TRBD1. The CDR3 has 17 residues. V was pared by 3 bases and J by 4 bases, with 14 bases of the junction left unmatched. CDR1 and CDR2 from the germline V gene are SGHTA and FQGTGA. CDR3 amino acids: CASSFGATGAAGTEAFF. DNA of the CDR3: TGTGCCAGCAGCTTCGGAGCCACAGGGGCTGCTGGCACTGAAGCTTTCTTT.

This clonotype has at least ten counts. The gene calls are TRBV11-2 and TRBJ2-5, with D possibly being TRBD2 (6 bases). Looked up from germline, CDR1 is SGHAT and CDR2 is FQNNGV. V shed 4 bases and J shed 4 bases, with 13 bases lying between them. CDR3 length: 14 residues. The DNA for the CDR3 is TGTGCCAGCAGCTCCGGGACTCCAAGAGAGACCCAGTACTTC. As protein: CASSSGTPRETQYF.

This clonotype was counted at least ten times. V and J are TRBV9 and TRBJ2-5; possibly TRBD2 for D (6 bases). Germline CDR1 reads SGDLS; CDR2 reads YYNGEE. This CDR3 has 16 residues. V lost 0 bases and J lost 4, with 16 bases in between. The CDR3: CASSVAGEGLGETQYF. CDR3 DNA sequence: TGTGCCAGCAGCGTAGCGGGAGAGGGTTTAGGAGAGACCCAGTACTTC. Full variable domain (remainder filled in from reference TRBV9 and TRBJ2-5): DSGVTQTPKHLITATGQRVTLRCSPRSGDLSVYWYQQSLDQGLQFLIQYYNGEERAKGNILERFSAQQFPDLHSELNLSSLELGDSALYFCASSVAGEGLGETQYFGPGTRLLVL.

This clonotype was detected a few times. V gene TRBV4-2 combines with J gene TRBJ2-2; possibly TRBD1 or TRBD2 for D (5 bases each). Per germline, CDR1 LGHNA and CDR2 YNFKEQ. V was trimmed by 5 bases and J by 6 bases, leaving 10 bases between them. The CDR3 runs 13 residues. CDR3 residues: CASSGDEAGELFF. In DNA, the CDR3 is TGTGCCAGCAGCGGGGACGAGGCCGGGGAGCTGTTTTTT.

As to this clonotype: A read error may explain this, as a much larger clone is one base away. This rearrangement joins TRBV3-1 to TRBJ1-1, with no clear D. Germline V gives CDR1 LGHDT, CDR2 YNNKEL (reference sequence). The CDR3 consists of 17 residues. CDR3 DNA: TGTGCCAGCAGCCAAGACCCCATCGGGATCTGGAACACTGAAGCTTCCTTT. It encodes CASSQDPIGIWNTEASF.

The chain carries TRBV6-2 or TRBV6-3 and TRBJ1-6; perhaps TRBD1 as D (6 bases). The germline V gene encodes CDR1 MNHEY and CDR2 SVGEGT. This CDR3 has 15 amino acids. The germline V and J ends were trimmed by 2 bases and 5 bases, with 10 bases remaining between them. CDR3 sequence (DNA): TGTGCCAGCAGTTACGTGGACAGAGATAATTCACCCCTCCACTTT. Its translation: CASSYVDRDNSPLHF.

At least ten counts were recorded for this clonotype. The J gene is TRBJ2-3, the V gene TRBV27; D is perhaps TRBD2 (6 bases). CDR1 and CDR2 from the germline V gene are MNHEY and SMNVEV (reference sequence). The CDR3 consists of 18 residues. Deletions cut 6 bases from V and 0 bases from J, with 22 bases between. The CDR3 DNA follows: TGTGCCAGCAGCACCCCTCGGGGAGGCGGAGCGAGCACAGATACGCAGTATTTT. It codes for CASSTPRGGGASTDTQYF.

In this sample, this clonotype turned up many times. The genes are TRBV12-3 or TRBV12-4 and TRBJ2-7; no firm D call. V was clipped by 2 bases and J by 3 bases, with 20 bases between them. The CDR3 has 17 residues. DNA for the CDR3: TGTGCCAGCAGTTTAAGCCATCTAGGCTACCATAACTACGAGCAGTACTTC. It codes for CASSLSHLGYHNYEQYF.